The next 13 T cell receptor beta chains were all read from a single sample in a study of shared clonotypes between healthy human individuals. Libraries were prepared by immunoSEQ multiplex PCR; TCRdb keeps only in-frame clonotypes and omits some of them. Of over 850,000 clones listed, 75% to 80% are singletons. The specimen sequenced was memory CD4+ T cells from PBMCs. Sample subset: CD45RA-negative fraction. The source of these receptors is a man aged 18 to 30 in good health. Some clones in this sample may be carry-over from other donors' samples.

This clone occurred a few times. The CDR3 spells CASSSLGGTTNTEAFF. DNA for the CDR3: TGCGCCAGCAGCTCCCTTGGGGGAACAACGAACACTGAAGCTTTCTTT. V usage is TRBV5-1 and J usage is TRBJ1-1; D may be TRBD1 (5 bases). Germline V gene lookup returns CDR1 SGHRS and CDR2 YFSETQ. The CDR3 is 16 residues long. Trimming shortened V by 3 bases and J by 1 base, and 16 bases separated the two germline ends.

The rearrangement joins TRBV28 to TRBJ2-5; 8 nucleotides agree with TRBD2. The CDR3 runs 15 residues. Germline V CDR1 and CDR2: MDHEN, SYDVKM. The trim removed 3 bases at V and 5 bases at J, leaving 8 bases unmatched. The CDR3 bases are TGTGCCAGCAGTTTTAGCGGGATTTTACGCGAGACCCAGTACTTC. Translated: CASSFSGILRETQYF.

The chain uses TRBV5-1 and TRBJ2-5; D might be TRBD2 (8 bases). This CDR3 region has 15 residues. Looked up from germline, CDR1 is SGHRS and CDR2 is YFSETQ. V was shortened by 2 bases and J by 3 bases, with 14 bases between the two germline ends. CDR3 region: CASSFSGGLEETQYF. CDR3 in DNA: TGCGCCAGCAGCTTCTCAGGGGGACTAGAAGAGACCCAGTACTTC.

The chain couples TRBV29-1 to TRBJ2-3; 12 bases fit TRBD2. The germline V gene has CDR1 SQVTM and CDR2 ANQGSEA. This CDR3 has 16 residues. V was pared by 2 bases and J by 1 base, with 4 bases of the junction left unmatched. CDR3 coding DNA: TGCAGCGTTGAAACCGGGACTAGCGGGCGCACAGATACGCAGTATTTT. Encoded protein: CSVETGTSGRTDTQYF.

The rearrangement links TRBV7-9 to TRBJ1-5; 8 positions agree with TRBD1. Germline V gene lookup returns CDR1 SEHNR and CDR2 FQNEAQ (reference sequence). V was pared by 5 bases and J by 0 bases, with 9 bases of the junction left unmatched. The length of the CDR3 is 17 residues. The CDR3 coding sequence is TGTGCCAGCAGCCCGACAGGGACAGGCGATAGCAATCAGCCCCAGCATTTT. It translates to CASSPTGTGDSNQPQHF. Full variable domain (outside the CDR3, taken from reference TRBV7-9 and TRBJ1-5): DTGVSQNPRHKITKRGQNVTFRCDPISEHNRLYWYRQTLGQGPEFLTYFQNEAQLEKSRLLSDRFSAERPKGSFSTLEIQRTEQGDSAMYLCASSPTGTGDSNQPQHFGDGTRLSIL.

This clone has only one observation. The rearrangement links TRBV5-1 to TRBJ2-3; 9 bases line up with TRBD2. V gave up 4 bases and J gave up 1 base; unmatched junction bases: 10. Germline-derived CDR1 and CDR2 are SGHRS and YFSETQ. This CDR3 comprises 17 residues. DNA of the CDR3: TGCGCCAGCAGCAAAAGCCTAGCGGGAAGTGGCACAGATACGCAGTATTTT. It encodes CASSKSLAGSGTDTQYF.

The genes are TRBV7-2 and TRBJ2-1, with 11 bases aligning to TRBD1. This CDR3 is 12 amino acids long. Trimming cost V 5 bases and J 15 bases; bases outside gene matches: 6. Germline V lookup: CDR1 SGHTA, CDR2 FQGNSA. The CDR3 protein is CASSPGTGGLFF. The CDR3, as DNA: TGTGCCAGCAGCCCCGGGACAGGGGGACTGTTCTTC.

This chain uses TRBV29-1 with TRBJ1-5; 8 bases are a match to TRBD1. Trimming removed 2 bases from V and 7 bases from J; junction bases left unmatched: 4. Germline CDR1 is SQVTM and CDR2 is ANQGSEA. The CDR3 length is 13 residues. The CDR3 spells CSVEPGTGQPQHF. CDR3 nucleotides: TGCAGCGTTGAACCCGGGACAGGACAGCCCCAGCATTTT.

The rearrangement uses TRBV7-9 and TRBJ2-1; 8 bases align to TRBD2. Germline V gene data show CDR1 as SEHNR and CDR2 as FQNEAQ (reference sequence). V lost 6 bases, J lost 9 bases, and 1 base stayed unmatched. The CDR3 consists of 11 residues. The CDR3 sequence: CASSSGTEQFF. In DNA form, the CDR3 reads TGTGCCAGCAGTAGCGGGACTGAGCAGTTCTTC.

The gene calls are TRBV28 and TRBJ1-5; 10 bases map to TRBD1. Germline CDR1 and CDR2: MDHEN and SYDVKM. The length of the CDR3 is 16 residues. With V trimmed by 6 bases and J by 7 bases, 12 bases remained unmatched. CDR3 region: CASSPLGTGEYQPQHF. For the CDR3, the DNA is TGTGCCAGCAGCCCCCTAGGGACAGGGGAGTACCAGCCCCAGCATTTT. Combining the CDR3 with reference TRBV28 and TRBJ1-5 gives the whole variable domain DVKVTQSSRYLVKRTGEKVFLECVQDMDHENMFWYRQDPGLGLRLIYFSYDVKMKEKGDIPEGYSVSREKKERFSLILESASTNQTSMYLCASSPLGTGEYQPQHFGDGTRLSIL.

The genes are TRBV6-6 and TRBJ2-7, with D perhaps matching TRBD1 or TRBD2 (5 bases each). The V gene lost 6 bases and the J gene lost 4 bases, with 13 bases spanning the gap. The CDR3 length is 13 residues. Germline V CDR1 and CDR2: MNHNY, SVGAGI (reference sequence). DNA of the CDR3: TGTGCCAGCAGGATGGGACGGGAATACGAGCAGTACTTC. It translates to CASRMGREYEQYF.

For the CDR3, the DNA is TGCGCCAGCAGCGTCCTAGTTGGCGAGCAGTTCTTC. Protein product: CASSVLVGEQFF. This chain uses TRBV5-1 with TRBJ2-1, with D uncertain. Germline assignment: CDR1 SGHRS and CDR2 YFSETQ. V lost 4 bases and J 10 bases, leaving 12 bases between the germline ends. The CDR3 extends over 12 amino acids.

With respect to this clone: This sample includes further DNA sequences coding for the same CDR3. The CDR3 nucleotides read TGCGCCAGCAGCCGGGACTCTAGCACAGATACGCAGTATTTT. Translated, it gives CASSRDSSTDTQYF. The rearrangement links TRBV5-1 to TRBJ2-3; the D gene is possibly TRBD2 (6 bases). The CDR3 length is 14 residues. V lost 4 bases, J lost 0 bases, and 9 bases lay in between. From germline, CDR1 is SGHRS and CDR2 YFSETQ. Variable domain in full (rest from reference TRBV5-1 and TRBJ2-3): KAGVTQTPRYLIKTRGQQVTLSCSPISGHRSVSWYQQTPGQGLQFLFEYFSETQRNKGNFPGRFSGRQFSNSRSEMNVSTLELGDSALYLCASSRDSSTDTQYFGPGTRLTVL.